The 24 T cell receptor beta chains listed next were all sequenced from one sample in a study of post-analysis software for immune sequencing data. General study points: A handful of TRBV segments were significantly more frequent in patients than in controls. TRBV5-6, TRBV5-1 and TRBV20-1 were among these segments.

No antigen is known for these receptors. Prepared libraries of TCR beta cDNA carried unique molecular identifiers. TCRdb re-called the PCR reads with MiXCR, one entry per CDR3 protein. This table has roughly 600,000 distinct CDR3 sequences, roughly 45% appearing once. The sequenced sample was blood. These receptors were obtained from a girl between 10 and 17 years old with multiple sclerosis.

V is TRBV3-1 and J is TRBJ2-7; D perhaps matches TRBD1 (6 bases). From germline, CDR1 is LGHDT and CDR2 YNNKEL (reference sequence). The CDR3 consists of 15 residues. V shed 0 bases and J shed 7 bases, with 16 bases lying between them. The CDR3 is CASSQEGAFAREQYF. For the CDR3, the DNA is TGTGCCAGCAGCCAAGAGGGGGCGTTCGCGAGGGAGCAGTACTTC.

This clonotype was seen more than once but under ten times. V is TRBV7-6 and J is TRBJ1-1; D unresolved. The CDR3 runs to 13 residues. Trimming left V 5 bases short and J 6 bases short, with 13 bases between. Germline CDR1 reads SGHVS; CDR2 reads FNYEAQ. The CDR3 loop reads CASSVDRWAEAFF. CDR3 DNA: TGTGCCAGCAGCGTGGACCGTTGGGCTGAAGCTTTCTTT.

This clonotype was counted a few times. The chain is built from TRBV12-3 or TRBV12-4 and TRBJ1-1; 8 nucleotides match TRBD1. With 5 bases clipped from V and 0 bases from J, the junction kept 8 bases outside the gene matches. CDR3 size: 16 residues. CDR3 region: CASSPQTGALNTEAFF. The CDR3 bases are TGTGCCAGCAGTCCGCAGACAGGGGCTTTGAACACTGAAGCTTTCTTT.

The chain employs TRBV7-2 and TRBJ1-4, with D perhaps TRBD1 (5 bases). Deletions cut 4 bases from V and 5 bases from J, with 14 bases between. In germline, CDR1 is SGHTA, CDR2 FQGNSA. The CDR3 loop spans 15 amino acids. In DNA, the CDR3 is TGTGCCAGCAGCTACCAGTCCAGGGACAATGAAAAACTGTTTTTT. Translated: CASSYQSRDNEKLFF.

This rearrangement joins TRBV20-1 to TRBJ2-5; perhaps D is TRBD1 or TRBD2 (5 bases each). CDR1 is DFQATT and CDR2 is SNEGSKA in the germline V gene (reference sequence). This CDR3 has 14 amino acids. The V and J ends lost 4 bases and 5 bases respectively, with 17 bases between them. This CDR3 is CSATGTVARETQYF. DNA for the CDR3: TGCAGTGCTACCGGGACCGTCGCCAGGGAGACCCAGTACTTC.

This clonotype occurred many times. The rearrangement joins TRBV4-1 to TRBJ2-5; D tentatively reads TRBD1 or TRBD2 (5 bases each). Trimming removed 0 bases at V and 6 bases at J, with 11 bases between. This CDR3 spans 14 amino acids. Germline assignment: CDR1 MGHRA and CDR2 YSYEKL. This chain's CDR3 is CASSQDEGKKTQYF. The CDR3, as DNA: TGCGCCAGCAGCCAAGACGAGGGGAAGAAGACCCAGTACTTC.

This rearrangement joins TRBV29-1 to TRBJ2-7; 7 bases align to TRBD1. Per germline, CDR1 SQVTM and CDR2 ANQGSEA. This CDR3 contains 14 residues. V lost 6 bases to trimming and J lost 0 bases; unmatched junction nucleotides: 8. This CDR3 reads CSVRGQWSSYEQYF. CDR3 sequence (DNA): TGCAGCGTACGGGGACAGTGGAGCTCCTACGAGCAGTACTTC.

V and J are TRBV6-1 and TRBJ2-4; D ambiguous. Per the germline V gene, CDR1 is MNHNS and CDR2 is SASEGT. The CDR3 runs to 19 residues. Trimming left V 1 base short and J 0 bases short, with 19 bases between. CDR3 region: CASSEVEHYFSIAKNIQYF. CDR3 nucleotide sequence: TGTGCCAGCAGTGAAGTAGAGCATTACTTCTCCATAGCCAAAAACATTCAGTACTTC.

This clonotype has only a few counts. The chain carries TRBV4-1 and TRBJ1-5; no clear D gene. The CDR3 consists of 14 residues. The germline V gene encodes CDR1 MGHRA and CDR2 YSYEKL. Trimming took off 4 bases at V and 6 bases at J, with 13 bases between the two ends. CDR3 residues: CASSPEGRPQPQHF. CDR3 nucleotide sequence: TGCGCCAGCAGCCCAGAGGGCAGACCTCAGCCCCAGCATTTT.

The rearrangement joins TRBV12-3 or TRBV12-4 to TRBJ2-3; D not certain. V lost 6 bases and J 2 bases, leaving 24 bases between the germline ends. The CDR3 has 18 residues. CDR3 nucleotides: TGTGCCAGCAGGTCTTCCGGGCAGCCCACCTCGGTCACAGATACGCAGTATTTT. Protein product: CASRSSGQPTSVTDTQYF.

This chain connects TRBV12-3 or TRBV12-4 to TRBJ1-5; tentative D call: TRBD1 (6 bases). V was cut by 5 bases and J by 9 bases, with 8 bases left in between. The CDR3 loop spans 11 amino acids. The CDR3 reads CASSQGSPQHF. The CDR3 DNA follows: TGTGCCAGCAGTCAGGGGTCGCCCCAGCATTTT.

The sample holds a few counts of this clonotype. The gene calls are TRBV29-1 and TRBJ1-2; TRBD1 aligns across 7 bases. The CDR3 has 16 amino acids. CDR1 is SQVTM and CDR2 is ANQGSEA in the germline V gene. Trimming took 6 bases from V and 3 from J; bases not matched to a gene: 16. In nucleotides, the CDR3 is TGCAGCGTGGGTCCCGGGACAGATTTGAGGGACTATGGCTACACCTTC. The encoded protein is CSVGPGTDLRDYGYTF.

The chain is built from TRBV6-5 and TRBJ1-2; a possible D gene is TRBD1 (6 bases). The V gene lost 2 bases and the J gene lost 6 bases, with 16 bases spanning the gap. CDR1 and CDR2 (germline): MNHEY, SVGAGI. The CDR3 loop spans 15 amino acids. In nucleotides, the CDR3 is TGTGCCAGCAGTTACAACAGGGAAAGTTGGCATGGCTACACCTTC. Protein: CASSYNRESWHGYTF.

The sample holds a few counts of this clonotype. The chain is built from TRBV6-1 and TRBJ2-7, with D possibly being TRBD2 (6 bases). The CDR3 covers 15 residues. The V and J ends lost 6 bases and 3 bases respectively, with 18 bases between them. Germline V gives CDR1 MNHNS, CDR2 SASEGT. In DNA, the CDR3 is TGTGCCAGCAGCCCTAGGGGAGGCAGCTACTACGAGCAGTACTTC. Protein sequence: CASSPRGGSYYEQYF.

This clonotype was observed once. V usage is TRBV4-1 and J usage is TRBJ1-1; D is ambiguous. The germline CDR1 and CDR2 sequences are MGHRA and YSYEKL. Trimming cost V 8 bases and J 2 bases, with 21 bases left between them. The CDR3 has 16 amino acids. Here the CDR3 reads CASRRAETGINTEAFF. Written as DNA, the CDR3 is TGCGCCAGCCGTCGCGCCGAAACGGGAATCAACACTGAAGCTTTCTTT.

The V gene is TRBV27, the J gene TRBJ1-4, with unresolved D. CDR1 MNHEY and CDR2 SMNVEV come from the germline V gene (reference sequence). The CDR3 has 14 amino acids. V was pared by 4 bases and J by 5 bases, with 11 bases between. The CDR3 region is CASSWSANNEKLFF. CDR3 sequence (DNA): TGTGCCAGCAGTTGGTCGGCCAACAATGAAAAACTGTTTTTT.

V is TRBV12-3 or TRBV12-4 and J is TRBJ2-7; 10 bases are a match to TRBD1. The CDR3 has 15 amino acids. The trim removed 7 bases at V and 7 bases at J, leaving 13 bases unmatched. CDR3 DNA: TGTGCCAGCAAAAGAGGGACAGGGGATTTTCTAGAGCAGTACTTC. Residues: CASKRGTGDFLEQYF.

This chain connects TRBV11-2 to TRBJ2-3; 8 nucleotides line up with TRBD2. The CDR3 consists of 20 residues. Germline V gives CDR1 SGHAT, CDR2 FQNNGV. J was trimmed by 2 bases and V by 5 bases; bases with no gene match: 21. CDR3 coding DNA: TGTGCCAGCAGCCCAGGACGTTATAGGGGCCAGCGGGGGTCCACAGATACGCAGTATTTT. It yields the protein CASSPGRYRGQRGSTDTQYF.

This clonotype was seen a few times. Written as DNA, the CDR3 is TGCGCCAGCAGCCGGCGGGGGGTCAATGAGCAGTTCTTC. It encodes CASSRRGVNEQFF. The V and J genes are TRBV5-1 and TRBJ2-1, with TRBD2 matching 8 bases. The ends lost 4 bases at V and 6 bases at J; junction bases unmatched: 3. Germline V CDR1 and CDR2: SGHRS, YFSETQ. This CDR3 region has 13 residues. Full variable domain (outside the CDR3, taken from reference TRBV5-1 and TRBJ2-1): KAGVTQTPRYLIKTRGQQVTLSCSPISGHRSVSWYQQTPGQGLQFLFEYFSETQRNKGNFPGRFSGRQFSNSRSEMNVSTLELGDSALYLCASSRRGVNEQFFGPGTRLTVL.

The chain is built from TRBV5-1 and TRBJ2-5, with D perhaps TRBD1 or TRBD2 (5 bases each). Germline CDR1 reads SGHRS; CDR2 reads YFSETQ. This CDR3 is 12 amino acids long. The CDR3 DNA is TGCGCGAGCCAAGGGACCCAAGAGACCCAGTACTTC. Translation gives CASQGTQETQYF.

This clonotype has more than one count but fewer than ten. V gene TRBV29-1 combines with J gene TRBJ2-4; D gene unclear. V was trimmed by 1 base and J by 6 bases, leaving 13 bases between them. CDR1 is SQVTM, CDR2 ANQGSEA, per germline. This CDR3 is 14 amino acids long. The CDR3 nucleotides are TGCAGCGTTGAAGCGACCGGGCCAAGAAACATTCAGTACTTC. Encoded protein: CSVEATGPRNIQYF.

CDR3 sequence reads: CASSVSAQSYEQYF. The CDR3 bases are TGTGCCAGCAGCGTGAGCGCACAGAGCTACGAGCAGTACTTC. This sequence joins TRBV9 and TRBJ2-7; D unresolved. Germline V lookup: CDR1 SGDLS, CDR2 YYNGEE. V lost 2 bases and J 3 bases, leaving 12 bases between the germline ends. This CDR3 comprises 14 residues.

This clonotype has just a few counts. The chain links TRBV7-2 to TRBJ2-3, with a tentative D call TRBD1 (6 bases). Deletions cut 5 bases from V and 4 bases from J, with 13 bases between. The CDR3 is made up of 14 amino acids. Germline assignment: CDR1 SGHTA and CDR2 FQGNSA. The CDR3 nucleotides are TGTGCCAGCAGCGCCCGACAGGTCTCAGATACGCAGTATTTT. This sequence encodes CASSARQVSDTQYF.

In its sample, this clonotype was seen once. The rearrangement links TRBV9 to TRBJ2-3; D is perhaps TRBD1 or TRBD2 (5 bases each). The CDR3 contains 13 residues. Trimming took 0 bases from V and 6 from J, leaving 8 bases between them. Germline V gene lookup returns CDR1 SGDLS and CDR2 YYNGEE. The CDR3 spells CASSVEGPDTQYF. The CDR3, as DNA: TGTGCCAGCAGCGTAGAGGGACCCGATACGCAGTATTTT.